This T cell receptor (beta chain) was documented in a study of beta chain features in type 1 diabetes. Turning to the study itself: Healthy donors resembled patients in age, gender and cell yields. Some 99 million sorted cells were examined across all samples.

Study-wide results and caveats: Shorter TCRB CDR3s, moderately but significantly so, were found in Type 1 diabetes patients in all four CD4+ subsets.

Central memory, naive, regulatory and stem cell-like memory CD4+ cells were sorted by CD45RO/CCR7/CD25/CD127/CD95/CD27. Turning to this clone: Its cognate antigen is unknown.

TCRB transcripts that were expressed got sequenced, as all of the isolated RNA had been reverse transcribed. The data were produced by immunoSEQ multiplex PCR, yet TCRdb's version contains in-frame clones alone and is incomplete. The sample yields 150,000 to 200,000 clones, roughly 60% seen once. V shed 0 bases and J shed 1 base, with 7 bases lying between them. The CDR3 is 14 amino acids. The germline gives CDR1 MGHRA, CDR2 YSYEKL. V is TRBV4-1 and J is TRBJ2-7; D remains ambiguous. The receptor comes from a man aged 25 to 45 with type 1 diabetes. Sequencing was done on a sample of naive CD4+ T cells from blood. The chain's CDR3 is CASSQDGRSYEQYF. In DNA form, the CDR3 reads TGCGCCAGCAGCCAAGATGGACGATCCTACGAGCAGTACTTC.